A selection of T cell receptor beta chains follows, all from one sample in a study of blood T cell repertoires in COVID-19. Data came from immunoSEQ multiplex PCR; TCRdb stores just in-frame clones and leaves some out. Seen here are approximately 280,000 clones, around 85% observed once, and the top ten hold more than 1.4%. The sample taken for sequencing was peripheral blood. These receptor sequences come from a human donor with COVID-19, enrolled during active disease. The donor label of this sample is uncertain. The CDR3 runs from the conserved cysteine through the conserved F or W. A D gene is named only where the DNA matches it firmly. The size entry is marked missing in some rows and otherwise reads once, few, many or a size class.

TGTGCCAGCAGCTTTGCGGGACAGGGTAGACTAGGTTCATCTTCGATTGGGCAGTTCTTC CASSFAGQGRLGSSSIGQFF TRBJ2-1 - TRBV11-3 TRBD1
TGTGCCAGCAGTTTAACTCGCGGGGCCTACGAGCAGTACTTC CASSLTRGAYEQYF TRBJ2-7 - TRBV28 -
TGTGCCAGTAGTATTTGGGGTATTCAGGGCTCCACTGAAGCTTTCTTT CASSIWGIQGSTEAFF TRBJ1-1 - TRBV19 -
TGTGCCACCAGCAGAGACCCCCAGGGTGGGCAAGAGACCCAGTACTTC CATSRDPQGGQETQYF TRBJ2-5 - TRBV15 -
TGCGCCAGCAGCCGCTGGCCAGGGGAGCCCCAGCATTTT CASSRWPGEPQHF TRBJ1-5 - TRBV5-1 -
TGCGCCAGCAGCCAAGATTGGTCGGGAGGGACAGATACGCAGTATTTT CASSQDWSGGTDTQYF TRBJ2-3 - TRBV4-3 TRBD2
TGTGCCAGCAGTTTAACTAGCGGGGCCTCAGATACGCAGTATTTT CASSLTSGASDTQYF TRBJ2-3 - TRBV27 TRBD2
TGTGCCAGCAGTTTTCCGCTGGAAGCGGGGTCCACCGGGGAGCTGTTTTTT CASSFPLEAGSTGELFF TRBJ2-2 once TRBV6-2/TRBV6-3 TRBD2
TGTGCCAGCAGCTCTCCGGGACAGGGGTTCTACGAGCAGTACTTC CASSSPGQGFYEQYF TRBJ2-7 - TRBV5-6 TRBD1
TGCAGTGCCGGGACTGTTGGCTACACCTTC CSAGTVGYTF TRBJ1-2 - TRBV20-1 -
TGTGCCAGCCGAGGCGGGAGCATCTACGAGCAGTACTTC CASRGGSIYEQYF TRBJ2-7 - TRBV28 TRBD2
TGTGCCAGCAGGGAGCTACGGAACAATCAGCCCCAGCATTTT CASRELRNNQPQHF TRBJ1-5 - TRBV6-5 -
TGTGCCAGCGAGCGGACTAGCGGGAGGTACAATGAGCAGTTCTTC CASERTSGRYNEQFF TRBJ2-1 - TRBV6-5 TRBD2
TGTGCCAGCAGTGACGAGCGGTCAAACACTGAAGCTTTCTTT CASSDERSNTEAFF TRBJ1-1 - TRBV25-1 -
TGTGCCAGCAGTTACGGTTATGCGGGAGCGCGGTACAATGAGCAGTTCTTC CASSYGYAGARYNEQFF TRBJ2-1 - TRBV6-2/TRBV6-3 TRBD2
TGTGCCAGCTCACCACCGGACAGGTCGGCCACAGATACGCAGTATTTT CASSPPDRSATDTQYF TRBJ2-3 - TRBV18 TRBD1
TGCGCCAGCAGCTTACGACTAGCGGGAGAAGAGACCCAGTACTTC CASSLRLAGEETQYF TRBJ2-5 - TRBV5-1 TRBD2
TGTGCCACCAGCAGAGATCAAAACAGTTCCCCCAAAAACATTCAGTACTTC CATSRDQNSSPKNIQYF TRBJ2-4 - TRBV15 -
TGTGCCAGCAGCTTAGGAGTAGCGGGAGGCGAGTTCTTC CASSLGVAGGEFF TRBJ2-1 - TRBV7-2 TRBD2
TGTGCCATCCTATCGACAGGGGGCGGGGAAAAACTGTTTTTT CAILSTGGGEKLFF TRBJ1-4 - TRBV6-6 TRBD1
TGCGCCAGCAGCGTCCGGGAGACCTACGAGCAGTACTTC CASSVRETYEQYF TRBJ2-7 once TRBV5-1 -
TGTGCCAGCAGCTCCAGTAGCAATCAGCCCCAGCATTTT CASSSSSNQPQHF TRBJ1-5 few TRBV7-2 -
TGTGCCAGCAGCCGGGGGACAGGTACCTACAATGAGCAGTTCTTC CASSRGTGTYNEQFF TRBJ2-1 - TRBV7-2 TRBD1
TGTGCCAGCAGTCCTCTTGCAGGGGGTAGAGTGGCCGGGGAGCTGTTTTTT CASSPLAGGRVAGELFF TRBJ2-2 - TRBV27 TRBD1
TGTGCCAGCTCCCACGGACTAGCGACCAATGAGCAGTTCTTC CASSHGLATNEQFF TRBJ2-1 - TRBV10-3 TRBD2
TGTGCCAGTAGTATATCAATGAACACTGAAGCTTTCTTT CASSISMNTEAFF TRBJ1-1 - TRBV19 -
TGTGCCAGCAGCTCGGGGGTCGTCCGCGATACGCAGTATTTT CASSSGVVRDTQYF TRBJ2-3 - TRBV5-8 -
TGTGCCAGCAGTTCAAAACCCCCCTTAAGGGGGCGGAACACTGAAGCTTTCTTT CASSSKPPLRGRNTEAFF TRBJ1-1 - TRBV27 TRBD1
TGTGCCAGCAGCTTATCAGGGGGGCATTCACCCCTCCACTTT CASSLSGGHSPLHF TRBJ1-6 once TRBV7-3 TRBD1